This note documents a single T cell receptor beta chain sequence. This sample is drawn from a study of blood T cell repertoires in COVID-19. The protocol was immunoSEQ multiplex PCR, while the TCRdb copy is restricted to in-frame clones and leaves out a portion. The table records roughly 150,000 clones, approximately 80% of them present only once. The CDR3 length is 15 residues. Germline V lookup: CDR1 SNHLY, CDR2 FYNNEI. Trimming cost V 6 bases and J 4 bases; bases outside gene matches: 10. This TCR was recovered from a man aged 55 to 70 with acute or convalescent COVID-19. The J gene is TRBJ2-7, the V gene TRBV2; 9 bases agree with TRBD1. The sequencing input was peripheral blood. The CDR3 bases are TGTGCCAGCAGCGGGCCGGGACAGGGTCAGTACGAGCAGTACTTC. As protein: CASSGPGQGQYEQYF. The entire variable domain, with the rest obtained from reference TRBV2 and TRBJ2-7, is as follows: EPEVTQTPSHQVTQMGQEVILRCVPISNHLYFYWYRQILGQKVEFLVSFYNNEISEKSEIFDDQFSVERPDGSNFTLKIRSTKLEDSAMYFCASSGPGQGQYEQYFGPGTRLTVT.